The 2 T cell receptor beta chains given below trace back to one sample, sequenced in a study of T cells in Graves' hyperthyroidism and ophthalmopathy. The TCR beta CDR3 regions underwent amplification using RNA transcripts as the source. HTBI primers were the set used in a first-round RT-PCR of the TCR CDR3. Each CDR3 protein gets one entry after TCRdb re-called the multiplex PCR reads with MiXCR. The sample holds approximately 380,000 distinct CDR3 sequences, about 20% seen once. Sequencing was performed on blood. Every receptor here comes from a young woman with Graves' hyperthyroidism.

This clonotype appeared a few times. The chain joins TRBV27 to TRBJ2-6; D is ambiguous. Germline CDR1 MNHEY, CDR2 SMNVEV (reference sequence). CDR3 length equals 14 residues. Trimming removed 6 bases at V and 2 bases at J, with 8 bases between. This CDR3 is CASRRAAGANVLTF. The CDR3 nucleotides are TGTGCCAGCAGAAGGGCAGCTGGGGCCAACGTCCTGACTTTC.

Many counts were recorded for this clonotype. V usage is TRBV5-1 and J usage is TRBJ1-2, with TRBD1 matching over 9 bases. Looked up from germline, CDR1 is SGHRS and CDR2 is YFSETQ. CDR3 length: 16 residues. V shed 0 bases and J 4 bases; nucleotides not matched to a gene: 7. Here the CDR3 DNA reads TGCGCCAGCAGCTTGGAAATGGGACAGGGCAGCTATGGCTACACCTTC. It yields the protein CASSLEMGQGSYGYTF.